The rows below give T cell receptor beta chains drawn from one sample of a study of blood T cell repertoires in COVID-19. TCRdb's copy holds only in-frame clones and misses some; the assay was immunoSEQ multiplex PCR. The repertoire holds about 240,000 clones, around 89% seen once, with approximately 4.1% in the top ten. The sequencing input was PBMCs or T cells enriched from blood (not recorded which). The origin of the receptors is a woman in her 30s who had recovered from COVID-19. CDR3s include the opening cysteine and the closing phenylalanine or tryptophan. Each record gives: CDR3 length, clone size, D gene, J gene, V gene, CDR3 DNA, CDR3 protein. A D gene is named only where the DNA matches it firmly. Only some rows state a clone size, as once, few, many or a class for expanded clones.

17 NA NA TRBJ1-3 TRBV7-9 TGTGCCAGCAGCTTTTACTCGGGGGGCGCCCCTGGAAACACCATATATTTT CASSFYSGGAPGNTIYF
13 NA TRBD2 TRBJ2-7 TRBV30 TGTGCCTGGAGTCGGGGGGTCGCCTACGAGCAGTACTTC CAWSRGVAYEQYF
16 NA TRBD2 TRBJ2-2 TRBV7-3 TGTGCCAGCAGCTCGGGACTAGCGGGAGGAGCCGGGGAGCTGTTTTTT CASSSGLAGGAGELFF
13 NA TRBD2 TRBJ2-1 TRBV10-3 TGTGCCTCTCGGAGGACTAGCGGTACTGGACAGTTCTTC CASRRTSGTGQFF
15 NA NA TRBJ2-1 TRBV28 TGTGCCAGCAGTACCAGGGGAAGGTCCTACAATGAGCAGTTCTTC CASSTRGRSYNEQFF
12 NA NA TRBJ2-1 TRBV13 TGTGCCAGCAGCATTGGAGGGAATGAGCAGTTCTTC CASSIGGNEQFF
15 NA TRBD1 TRBJ1-1 TRBV5-4 TGTGCCAGCAGCGCGGGACAGGGGGCGCTTATTGAAGCTTTCTTT CASSAGQGALIEAFF
14 NA NA TRBJ1-2 TRBV28 TGTGCCAGCAGCTCAGGGGAGCGTTGGTATGGCTACACCTTC CASSSGERWYGYTF
16 NA NA TRBJ2-4 TRBV5-1 TGCGCCAGCAGCTTGGGACACCCAGTAACCAAAAACATTCAGTACTTC CASSLGHPVTKNIQYF
13 NA NA TRBJ2-3 TRBV12-3/TRBV12-4 TGTGCCAGCAGCGGAGGGGTAACAGATACGCAGTATTTT CASSGGVTDTQYF
14 once NA TRBJ2-3 TRBV28 TGTGCCAGCAGTTTCATGGGCGCCACAGATACGCAGTATTTT CASSFMGATDTQYF
13 NA TRBD1 TRBJ1-2 TRBV28 TGTGCCAGCAGTAGACAGGGGGAAAATGGCTACACCTTC CASSRQGENGYTF
15 NA NA TRBJ2-1 TRBV7-9 TGTGCCAGCAGCTTAATAAGGGGGAAGACACACGAGCAGTTCTTC CASSLIRGKTHEQFF
14 NA NA TRBJ1-1 TRBV2 TGTGCCAGCAGTGGAGGAATGGGGAACACTGAAGCTTTCTTT CASSGGMGNTEAFF
16 NA NA TRBJ1-2 TRBV2 TGTGCCAGCAGTGAGTCCCCGGGAGGCGTAGTCTATGGCTACACCTTC CASSESPGGVVYGYTF
14 NA NA TRBJ1-4 TRBV28 TGTGCCAGCAAATATGGACAGAGGAATGAAAAACTGTTTTTT CASKYGQRNEKLFF
14 NA TRBD1 TRBJ1-5 TRBV28 TGTGCCAGCACCCCTACAGGGGTGAATCAGCCCCAGCATTTT CASTPTGVNQPQHF
15 once TRBD2 TRBJ2-3 TRBV11-3 TGTGCCAGCAGCCGGGAGACTAGCGGTAGCGATACGCAGTATTTT CASSRETSGSDTQYF
15 once TRBD1 TRBJ1-2 TRBV28 TGTGCCAGCAGGATTACCTCCGGGACAGCCTATGGCTACACCTTC CASRITSGTAYGYTF
14 NA NA TRBJ1-5 TRBV4-1 TGCGCCAGCAGCCTTGGGAGGGAGGGTCAGCCCCAGCATTTT CASSLGREGQPQHF
14 NA TRBD1 TRBJ2-5 TRBV28 TGTGCCAGCAGATCCAGGGGGCGAGGGGAGACCCAGTACTTC CASRSRGRGETQYF
15 once NA TRBJ1-3 TRBV4-1 TGCGCCAGCAGCCCGACGGACTACTCTGGAAACACCATATATTTT CASSPTDYSGNTIYF
15 NA NA TRBJ1-2 TRBV27 TGTGCCAGCAGTTTAATGGGCAGGGATCGTTATGGCTACACCTTC CASSLMGRDRYGYTF
14 once NA TRBJ2-5 TRBV18 TGTGCCAGCTCTCAGGCAGGGGGGCAAGAGACCCAGTACTTC CASSQAGGQETQYF
14 NA TRBD1 TRBJ2-7 TRBV6-4 TGTGCCAGCAGTGACCGGGACAGACCCTACGAGCAGTACTTC CASSDRDRPYEQYF
16 NA TRBD1 TRBJ1-1 TRBV28 TGTGCCACCAACTCTTTGGGACAGGGGGCGATCACTGAAGCTTTCTTT CATNSLGQGAITEAFF
14 once NA TRBJ1-2 TRBV7-6 TGTGCCAGCAGCTTAGCGGAGGAGAGGACTGGCTACACCTTC CASSLAEERTGYTF
14 NA TRBD1 TRBJ2-1 TRBV18 TGTGCCAGCTCCTCCAGGGGGAAATCGAATGAGCAGTTCTTC CASSSRGKSNEQFF
13 NA NA TRBJ1-6 TRBV11-2 TGTGCCAGCAGTCCGACAGGCCCTTCACCCCTCCACTTT CASSPTGPSPLHF